One and the same sample provided the 23 T cell receptor beta chains below, sequenced in a study of CD8 T cells in ankylosing spondylitis. Study-level results: Ankylosing spondylitis blood appeared to carry a characteristic TCR beta motif of several highly homologous variants.

No antigens are known for them. TCRdb re-called the 5' RACE reads through MiXCR, storing one row per CDR3 protein. In the table there are roughly 470,000 distinct CDR3 sequences, more than 25% of which are singletons. The sequenced sample consisted of blood, either unsorted or a sorted T cell fraction (not recorded which). Receptor source: a male donor with ankylosing spondylitis.

For this clonotype: At one end, the junction sequence differs from germline, possibly due to a read error. V and J are TRBV5-1 and TRBJ2-1; 8 nucleotides agree with TRBD1. This CDR3 has 15 amino acids. Germline values: CDR1 SGHRS, CDR2 YFSETQ. The CDR3 sequence is CASSLVGQEYNGQFF. CDR3 sequence (DNA): TGCGCCAGCAGCTTGGTGGGACAGGAATACAATGGGCAGTTCTTC.

This clonotype appeared a few times. The chain carries TRBV2 and TRBJ2-1; 8 positions agree with TRBD1. CDR1 is SNHLY and CDR2 is FYNNEI in the germline V gene. V was clipped by 3 bases and J by 15 bases; unmatched bases: 10. This CDR3 region has 13 residues. As DNA, the CDR3 is TGTGCCAGCAGTGACCCTGTAACCAGGGGGCCGTTCTTC. It is translated as CASSDPVTRGPFF.

This clonotype was detected only once. The V and J genes are TRBV5-1 and TRBJ2-3, with 9 nucleotides matching TRBD1. Trimming at V came to 4 bases and at J to 2 bases, leaving 8 bases not matched to a gene. Germline V gene lookup returns CDR1 SGHRS and CDR2 YFSETQ. The CDR3 loop spans 16 amino acids. The CDR3 loop is CASSPRQGGNTDTQYF. As DNA, the CDR3 is TGCGCCAGCAGCCCCCGACAGGGGGGGAACACAGATACGCAGTATTTT.

The table lists this clonotype with a few counts. This chain uses TRBV12-3 or TRBV12-4 with TRBJ2-3; possibly TRBD2 for D (6 bases). V was clipped by 5 bases and J by 1 base, with 16 bases between them. This CDR3 has 16 residues. The CDR3 sequence is CASSPNSGGRTDTQYF. The CDR3 coding sequence is TGTGCCAGCAGTCCGAATAGCGGAGGCCGCACAGATACGCAGTATTTT.

This sequence joins TRBV5-5 and TRBJ2-1, with D unresolved. The CDR3 runs 13 residues. Germline assignment: CDR1 SGHKS and CDR2 YYEKEE (reference sequence). V shed 4 bases and J shed 9 bases, with 14 bases lying between them. The CDR3 sequence: CASSPDTTGEQFF. The CDR3 DNA reads TGTGCCAGCAGCCCCGACACTACGGGTGAGCAGTTCTTC.

This chain connects TRBV7-9 to TRBJ2-3; D might be TRBD1 or TRBD2, each matching 5 bases. Trimming removed 2 bases at V and 4 bases at J, with 7 bases between. Germline V gives CDR1 SEHNR, CDR2 FQNEAQ (reference sequence). This CDR3 is built from 13 residues. DNA of the CDR3: TGTGCCAGCAGCTTAATGGGGGCAGATACGCAGTATTTT. This sequence encodes CASSLMGADTQYF.

The chain recombines TRBV11-2 with TRBJ2-7; 10 positions match TRBD1. The germline V gene has CDR1 SGHAT and CDR2 FQNNGV. V gave up 3 bases and J gave up 3 bases; unmatched junction bases: 5. The CDR3 runs to 15 residues. DNA of the CDR3: TGTGCCAGCAGCTTTCGGACAGGGGGTATCTACGAGCAGTACTTC. This sequence encodes CASSFRTGGIYEQYF. Full variable domain (outside the CDR3, taken from reference TRBV11-2 and TRBJ2-7): EAGVAQSPRYKIIEKRQSVAFWCNPISGHATLYWYQQILGQGPKLLIQFQNNGVVDDSQLPKDRFSAERLKGVDSTLKIQPAKLEDSAVYLCASSFRTGGIYEQYFGPGTRLTVT.

The V gene is TRBV16, the J gene TRBJ1-5, with D perhaps matching TRBD1 (6 bases). This CDR3 spans 15 amino acids. Germline loops: CDR1 KGHSY, CDR2 FQNENV. V lost 4 bases, J lost 4 bases, and 14 bases lay in between. The CDR3 sequence is CASSLSQGINQPQHF. The CDR3 nucleotides read TGTGCCAGCAGCCTAAGCCAGGGGATAAATCAGCCCCAGCATTTT.

The V gene is TRBV30, the J gene TRBJ2-1; D not resolved. The CDR3 is made up of 13 amino acids. The ends were cut back, 1 base at V and 9 bases at J, with 13 bases in the middle. The germline V gene has CDR1 GTSNPN and CDR2 SVGIG (reference sequence). CDR3 sequence reads: CAWSEGRVIEQFF. In DNA, the CDR3 is TGTGCCTGGAGTGAAGGTAGGGTGATTGAGCAGTTCTTC.

This clonotype has just one count. The CDR3 DNA follows: TGTGCCAGCAGTGACTCTCCCGGCAGGGCCGGCATGAACTATGGCTACACCTTC. It specifies CASSDSPGRAGMNYGYTF. The chain has TRBV6-4 and TRBJ1-2; D might be TRBD1 (5 bases). Deletions cut 0 bases from V and 2 bases from J, with 19 bases between. The CDR3 totals 18 residues. The germline gives CDR1 MRHNA, CDR2 SNTAGT.

This clonotype was counted only a few times. The chain has TRBV5-1 and TRBJ2-3; no clear D gene. This CDR3 is built from 13 residues. Looked up from germline, CDR1 is SGHRS and CDR2 is YFSETQ. V was clipped by 2 bases and J by 7 bases, with 11 bases between them. The CDR3 nucleotides are TGCGCCAGCAGCTTAACACGGGCAAATACGCAGTATTTT. Its protein is CASSLTRANTQYF. The entire variable domain, with the rest obtained from reference TRBV5-1 and TRBJ2-3, is as follows: KAGVTQTPRYLIKTRGQQVTLSCSPISGHRSVSWYQQTPGQGLQFLFEYFSETQRNKGNFPGRFSGRQFSNSRSEMNVSTLELGDSALYLCASSLTRANTQYFGPGTRLTVL.

The genes are TRBV18 and TRBJ2-1; tentatively, D is TRBD2 (5 bases). The V end lost 3 bases, the J end lost 3 bases, and 9 bases lay between the germline ends. The length of the CDR3 is 14 residues. CDR1 KGHSH and CDR2 LQKENI come from the germline V gene. The CDR3 is CASSPRTYYNEQFF. The DNA of the CDR3 is TGTGCCAGCTCACCCCGGACTTACTACAATGAGCAGTTCTTC. Full variable domain (remainder filled in from reference TRBV18 and TRBJ2-1): NAGVMQNPRHLVRRRGQEARLRCSPMKGHSHVYWYRQLPEEGLKFMVYLQKENIIDESGMPKERFSAEFPKEGPSILRIQQVVRGDSAAYFCASSPRTYYNEQFFGPGTRLTVL.

The rearrangement links TRBV12-5 to TRBJ2-2; no clear D. Germline V gives CDR1 LGHNT, CDR2 FRNRAP. The ends were cut back, 5 bases at V and 0 bases at J, with 13 bases in the middle. This CDR3 is built from 16 residues. The DNA for the CDR3 is TGTGCTAGTGGTCCGGCCTACTCCGCGAACACCGGGGAGCTGTTTTTT. This sequence encodes CASGPAYSANTGELFF.

This rearrangement joins TRBV6-1 to TRBJ1-2; TRBD1 matches 8 bases. The CDR3 runs to 14 residues. Germline V gives CDR1 MNHNS, CDR2 SASEGT. V dropped 6 bases and J dropped 4; count of bases not matched to a gene: 7. CDR3 amino acids: CASRSGQETYGYTF. Written as DNA, the CDR3 is TGTGCCAGCAGATCGGGACAGGAGACCTATGGCTACACCTTC.

This chain uses TRBV10-2 with TRBJ2-4; D tentatively reads TRBD1 or TRBD2 (6 bases each). Trimming took 8 bases from V and 6 from J, leaving 29 bases between them. Germline assignment: CDR1 WSHSY and CDR2 SAAADI. This CDR3 region has 18 residues. The DNA of the CDR3 is TGCGCCAGCTCGACACCGAGGGGGGCGGGGTTTGAAGGAAACATTCAGTACTTC. It specifies CASSTPRGAGFEGNIQYF.

The rearrangement links TRBV20-1 to TRBJ2-3; D remains unclear. Trimming took off 0 bases at V and 6 bases at J, with 4 bases between the two ends. Germline values: CDR1 DFQATT, CDR2 SNEGSKA (reference sequence). The CDR3 contains 11 residues. CDR3 protein: CSARDRDTQYF. Written as DNA, the CDR3 is TGCAGTGCTAGAGATAGGGATACGCAGTATTTT.

The table lists this clonotype with a few counts. The rearrangement joins TRBV14 to TRBJ1-1, with 9 bases fitting TRBD1. The CDR3 runs to 15 residues. Germline trimming cut 4 bases from V and 1 base from J; bases unmatched to any gene: 4. Germline V lookup: CDR1 SGHDN, CDR2 FVKESK. CDR3 loop: CASSLLGQGNTEAFF. The DNA of the CDR3 is TGTGCCAGCAGCCTTTTGGGACAGGGGAACACTGAAGCTTTCTTT. The full variable domain, in which reference TRBV14 and TRBJ1-1 provide the parts outside the CDR3, is EAGVTQFPSHSVIEKGQTVTLRCDPISGHDNLYWYRRVMGKEIKFLLHFVKESKQDESGMPNNRFLAERTGGTYSTLKVQPAELEDSGVYFCASSLLGQGNTEAFFGQGTRLTVV.

V gene TRBV20-1 combines with J gene TRBJ2-4; D is possibly TRBD2 (7 bases). The germline CDR1 and CDR2 sequences are DFQATT and SNEGSKA (reference sequence). V lost 1 base and J 6 bases, leaving 16 bases between the germline ends. This CDR3 is 15 amino acids long. CDR3 coding DNA: TGCAGTGCTAGAGCTCTCCGGGGGGCGCGAAACATTCAGTACTTC. This encodes CSARALRGARNIQYF.

This clonotype was recorded a few times. V usage is TRBV7-9 and J usage is TRBJ2-1; TRBD2 matches at 8 bases. The length of the CDR3 is 15 residues. Germline V gene sequence: CDR1 SEHNR, CDR2 FQNEAQ (reference sequence). Trimming took 4 bases from V and 7 from J; bases not matched to a gene: 9. The CDR3 loop is CASSSWSGRANEQFF. In nucleotides, the CDR3 is TGTGCCAGCAGCTCATGGAGCGGGAGAGCGAATGAGCAGTTCTTC.

This sequence joins TRBV12-3 or TRBV12-4 and TRBJ2-7; TRBD2 is a possible D gene (6 bases). V dropped 0 bases and J dropped 3 bases, with 15 bases sitting between them. The CDR3 totals 16 residues. The CDR3 protein is CASSLARGSGLYEQYF. The CDR3 region has the DNA TGTGCCAGCAGTTTAGCGCGCGGTAGCGGCCTCTACGAGCAGTACTTC.

This clonotype was found a few times. This chain links TRBV20-1 with TRBJ2-1; 10 nucleotides align to TRBD2. Germline lookup yields CDR1 DFQATT and CDR2 SNEGSKA (reference sequence). The V and J ends lost 3 bases and 5 bases, in that order; junction bases with no gene match: 4. The CDR3 has 14 amino acids. CDR3 region: CSARRTSGNNEQFF. The CDR3 DNA reads as TGCAGTGCTAGGAGGACTAGCGGTAACAATGAGCAGTTCTTC.

This clonotype was seen repeatedly, ten times or more. The CDR3 is CASSFRELLAGEQFF. In nucleotides, the CDR3 is TGTGCCAGCAGTTTCCGGGAGTTGTTAGCGGGTGAGCAGTTCTTC. The chain uses TRBV12-3 or TRBV12-4 and TRBJ2-1; 7 nucleotides agree with TRBD2. With 3 bases clipped from V and 9 bases from J, the junction kept 11 bases outside the gene matches. The CDR3 is made up of 15 amino acids.

This sequence joins TRBV12-3 or TRBV12-4 and TRBJ1-6; the match to TRBD1 covers 7 bases. Trimming cost V 4 bases and J 9 bases; bases outside gene matches: 6. The length of the CDR3 is 14 residues. CDR3 loop: CASSSDRVGSPLHF. As DNA, the CDR3 is TGTGCCAGCAGTTCCGACAGGGTTGGTTCACCCCTCCACTTT.